This T cell receptor beta chain was sequenced for a study of T cell repertoires in cytomegalovirus infection. Whole-study context: Used in the study were CMV epitopes, some recently identified and HLA-C-restricted, others well-studied and HLA-B-restricted. Both a matching HLA type and CMV infection were indicated by public TCR beta signatures. Findings of the study overall: Public TCR beta family frequency separated CMV-and-HLA carriers, including in an independent cohort. HLA-C-restricted CMV-specific TCR beta clonotypes prevailed in the ex vivo response.

Via MiXCR, TCRdb re-called the reads, giving one row per CDR3 protein. The table has roughly 500,000 distinct CDR3 sequences, 42% seen once. Remarks on this clonotype: Its antigen remains unknown.

With 9 bases removed from V and 3 bases from J, the gap between germline ends came to 18 bases. Germline V gives CDR1 MNHNS, CDR2 SASEGT. The CDR3 sequence is 15 residues long. The receptor was derived from a human donor in good health (CMV status not recorded). Some clones in this sample may be carry-over from other donors' samples. The sample consisted of cultured PBMCs, taken from culture after CMV antigen stimulation. The genes are TRBV6-1 and TRBJ1-5; no clear D. CDR3 loop: CASQQRTGYNQPQHF. In DNA form, the CDR3 reads TGTGCCAGTCAGCAGAGGACGGGGTACAATCAGCCCCAGCATTTT.